The TCR beta chain under discussion was sequenced for a study of CD8 T cells in Susac syndrome. V dropped 6 bases and J dropped 8 bases, with 17 bases sitting between them. The CDR3 is 14 amino acids. Germline V gene lookup returns CDR1 SNHLY and CDR2 FYNNEI. When the RNA was reverse transcribed, random hexamers were used with an input of about 0.5 to 1 ug. Each CDR3 protein is one row after TCRdb ran MiXCR on the immunoSEQ multiplex PCR reads. This table has tens of thousands of distinct CDR3 sequences, approximately 94% appearing once. This receptor was identified in a human donor with Susac syndrome. This rearrangement joins TRBV2 to TRBJ2-1; D remains ambiguous. Sequencing used CD8+ T cells from PBMCs. The CDR3 nucleotides read TGTGCCAGCAGGGTGGGTCGTGGGTCCGATGAGCAGTTCTTC. This codes for CASRVGRGSDEQFF.